What follows are 19 T cell receptor beta chains derived from one specimen sequenced in a study of T cell changes during pregnancy in multiple sclerosis (dated by TCRdb to about 2019). Preparation of the library involved the immunoSEQ multiplex PCR assay. This is the immuneACCESS table as TCRdb keeps it, with only in-frame sequences that have V and J called. A part of the clones is gone; compared with another copy, unresolved V genes explain less than half, and the rest is unexplained. This sample comprises about 50,000 clones, roughly 90% of them detected only once. The ten largest make up 0.39% of the sample. This specimen was CD4+ T cells from peripheral blood mononuclear cells, taken after pregnancy. Receptors originate from a female donor with multiple sclerosis, enrolled in a pregnancy study.

The CDR3 is CASSEVAGGYNEQFF. DNA for the CDR3: TGTGCCAGCAGTGAAGTAGCGGGAGGTTACAATGAGCAGTTCTTC. The chain is built from TRBV6-1 and TRBJ2-1; the match to TRBD2 covers 10 bases. CDR3 size: 15 residues. The ends lost 1 base at V and 4 bases at J; junction bases unmatched: 1. Per the germline V gene, CDR1 is MNHNS and CDR2 is SASEGT.

This clone was observed a handful of times. This chain uses TRBV11-2 with TRBJ2-1, with TRBD2 identical over 13 bases. The CDR3 contains 18 residues. The junction had 12 bases not matched to a gene; V was cut back by 4 bases and J by 6 bases. The germline gives CDR1 SGHAT, CDR2 FQNNGV. The CDR3 loop is CASSSLRGTSGTFNEQFF. The CDR3 DNA reads as TGTGCCAGCAGCTCACTCCGCGGGACTAGCGGGACCTTCAATGAGCAGTTCTTC. Variable domain in full (rest from reference TRBV11-2 and TRBJ2-1): EAGVAQSPRYKIIEKRQSVAFWCNPISGHATLYWYQQILGQGPKLLIQFQNNGVVDDSQLPKDRFSAERLKGVDSTLKIQPAKLEDSAVYLCASSSLRGTSGTFNEQFFGPGTRLTVL.

The chain uses TRBV7-9 and TRBJ2-1, with 12 bases lining up with TRBD2. Germline lookup yields CDR1 SEHNR and CDR2 FQNEAQ (reference sequence). This CDR3 has 18 amino acids. Unmatched junction bases numbered 12, after V lost 2 bases and J lost 7 bases. Here the CDR3 reads CASSLPPRLAGVRNEQFF. The CDR3 coding sequence is TGTGCCAGCAGCTTACCCCCCCGACTAGCGGGAGTTAGGAATGAGCAGTTCTTC.

This chain connects TRBV7-8 to TRBJ2-5, with D possibly TRBD1 on 6 matching bases. This CDR3 contains 14 residues. Trimming took 2 bases from V and 4 from J, leaving 11 bases between them. From germline, CDR1 is SGHVS and CDR2 FQNEAQ. The CDR3: CASSLTGLRETQYF. The CDR3 DNA is TGTGCCAGCAGCTTAACAGGGCTGAGAGAGACCCAGTACTTC.

The rearrangement uses TRBV11-2 and TRBJ1-1; D might be TRBD1 (6 bases). Germline CDR1 reads SGHAT; CDR2 reads FQNNGV. Deletions cut 5 bases from V and 1 base from J, with 14 bases between. The CDR3 has 15 residues. CDR3 residues: CASSPQFRGNTEAFF. Written as DNA, the CDR3 is TGTGCCAGCAGCCCTCAGTTCAGGGGGAACACTGAAGCTTTCTTT. Complete variable domain (other parts from reference TRBV11-2 and TRBJ1-1): EAGVAQSPRYKIIEKRQSVAFWCNPISGHATLYWYQQILGQGPKLLIQFQNNGVVDDSQLPKDRFSAERLKGVDSTLKIQPAKLEDSAVYLCASSPQFRGNTEAFFGQGTRLTVV.

This chain joins TRBV5-1 and TRBJ1-3; TRBD1 matches at 9 bases. Germline values: CDR1 SGHRS, CDR2 YFSETQ. This CDR3 spans 21 amino acids. Unmatched junction bases numbered 20, after V lost 4 bases and J lost 0 bases. The DNA of the CDR3 is TGCGCCAGCAGCCCCCTTCCACTGGGACAGGGTCAAAAATTCTCTGGAAACACCATATATTTT. As protein: CASSPLPLGQGQKFSGNTIYF.

This clone showed up just once. The gene calls are TRBV6-1 and TRBJ2-5; 8 bases align to TRBD1. Germline assignment: CDR1 MNHNS and CDR2 SASEGT. The CDR3 contains 15 residues. V shed 4 bases, J shed 2 bases, and the junction held 6 bases outside the gene matches. This CDR3 reads CASSGVGQGQETQYF. The CDR3 nucleotides read TGTGCCAGCAGTGGGGTCGGACAGGGACAAGAGACCCAGTACTTC.

In regard to this clone: The sample contains more than one DNA sequence encoding this CDR3. V gene TRBV7-2 combines with J gene TRBJ2-7; 8 positions match TRBD1. The CDR3 extends over 14 amino acids. Trimming at V came to 4 bases and at J to 0 bases, leaving 2 bases not matched to a gene. The V gene's germline CDR1 is SGHTA and CDR2 FQGNSA. Here the CDR3 DNA reads TGTGCCAGCAGCTCCGGGACAGGCTCCTACGAGCAGTACTTC. Protein product: CASSSGTGSYEQYF.

This chain joins TRBV4-1 and TRBJ2-7; TRBD1 aligns across 9 bases. Germline values: CDR1 MGHRA, CDR2 YSYEKL. The CDR3 is made up of 15 amino acids. The J segment lost 3 bases and the V segment lost 1 base, leaving 4 bases of the junction unmatched. CDR3 in DNA: TGCGCCAGCAGCCAAGCCCCGGGACAGGGCTACGAGCAGTACTTC. This encodes CASSQAPGQGYEQYF.

This chain joins TRBV6-1 and TRBJ2-1; 7 bases map to TRBD1. Losses at the gene ends were 4 bases for V and 4 bases for J; bases not matched to a gene: 13. The CDR3 is made up of 17 amino acids. CDR1 is MNHNS, CDR2 SASEGT, per germline. Here the CDR3 reads CASSASEVRTGYNEQFF. For the CDR3, the DNA is TGTGCCAGCAGTGCCTCCGAAGTAAGGACAGGATACAATGAGCAGTTCTTC.

The chain is built from TRBV19 and TRBJ2-1; D is unclear. V was clipped by 3 bases and J by 2 bases, with 8 bases between them. Germline V gene sequence: CDR1 LNHDA, CDR2 SQIVND (reference sequence). The CDR3 loop spans 14 amino acids. The CDR3 is CASSIGLAYNEQFF. CDR3 DNA sequence: TGTGCCAGTAGTATTGGCCTAGCCTACAATGAGCAGTTCTTC.

CDR3 region: CASSFSWTGGEGGYTF. In DNA form, the CDR3 reads TGTGCCAGCAGTTTCTCCTGGACAGGGGGGGAGGGGGGCTACACCTTC. V usage is TRBV27 and J usage is TRBJ1-2, with TRBD1 matching over 10 bases. The germline V gene encodes CDR1 MNHEY and CDR2 SMNVEV (reference sequence). V lost 3 bases and J lost 8; bases outside the gene matches: 12. The CDR3 totals 16 residues.

This chain links TRBV2 with TRBJ2-7, with D maybe TRBD1 (6 bases). The CDR3 spans 13 residues. The ends were cut back, 6 bases at V and 6 bases at J, with 15 bases in the middle. Germline loops: CDR1 SNHLY, CDR2 FYNNEI. Here the CDR3 DNA reads TGTGCCAGCAGATGGGGTACAGGGCCCGAGCAGTACTTC. Translation gives CASRWGTGPEQYF.

The rearrangement links TRBV7-2 to TRBJ1-5; 8 bases align to TRBD1. Per germline, CDR1 SGHTA and CDR2 FQGNSA. The CDR3 has 15 residues. With 3 bases clipped from V and 1 base from J, the junction kept 2 bases outside the gene matches. The CDR3 protein is CASSLDRVSNQPQHF. The CDR3 nucleotides read TGTGCCAGCAGCTTGGACAGGGTGAGCAATCAGCCCCAGCATTTT.

V gene TRBV19 combines with J gene TRBJ1-2, with TRBD1 as a possible D gene (6 bases). V shed 9 bases and J shed 6 bases, with 26 bases lying between them. This CDR3 has 16 residues. Germline CDR1 reads LNHDA; CDR2 reads SQIVND (reference sequence). The CDR3 sequence: CARRRPEPGVWDGYTF. The DNA for the CDR3 is TGTGCCAGGAGGAGACCAGAGCCAGGGGTCTGGGATGGCTACACCTTC. The full variable domain, rest sourced from reference TRBV19 and TRBJ1-2, is DGGITQSPKYLFRKEGQNVTLSCEQNLNHDAMYWYRQDPGQGLRLIYYSQIVNDFQKGDIAEGYSVSREKKESFPLTVTSAQKNPTAFYLCARRRPEPGVWDGYTFGSGTRLTVV.

This clone was recorded once. V gene TRBV6-5 combines with J gene TRBJ1-4; the D gene is possibly TRBD1 (5 bases). There are 15 residues in the CDR3. With 0 bases removed from V and 8 bases from J, the gap between germline ends came to 13 bases. Germline CDR1 reads MNHEY; CDR2 reads SVGAGI. CDR3 sequence: CASSYSSRGREKLFF. The CDR3 DNA follows: TGTGCCAGCAGTTACTCGAGCCGGGGGAGGGAAAAACTGTTTTTT.

The chain couples TRBV5-4 to TRBJ2-1; TRBD2 matches at 9 bases. Trimming removed 4 bases from V and 7 bases from J; junction bases left unmatched: 12. CDR1 is SGHNT and CDR2 is YYREEE in the germline V gene (reference sequence). This CDR3 spans 16 amino acids. This CDR3 reads CASSPRGGGRGNEQFF. The CDR3 nucleotides are TGTGCCAGCAGCCCCCGGGGGGGCGGGAGGGGGAATGAGCAGTTCTTC.

The chain is built from TRBV6-6 and TRBJ2-3; TRBD2 might be the D (5 bases). The V gene's germline CDR1 is MNHNY and CDR2 SVGAGI (reference sequence). Trimming shortened V by 7 bases and J by 0 bases, and 17 bases separated the two germline ends. CDR3 size: 16 residues. The DNA for the CDR3 is TGTGCCAGCACCCCGAGGGCCGGCCCTAGCACAGATACGCAGTATTTT. Protein sequence: CASTPRAGPSTDTQYF.

The chain is built from TRBV11-3 and TRBJ2-2; TRBD1 is a possible D gene (5 bases). The CDR3 is 12 residues long. Germline V gene lookup returns CDR1 SGHNT and CDR2 YENEEA. V lost 5 bases and J 7 bases, leaving 8 bases between the germline ends. CDR3 bases: TGTGCCAGCAGCCAGGGTCTCGGGGAGCTGTTTTTT. It specifies CASSQGLGELFF.